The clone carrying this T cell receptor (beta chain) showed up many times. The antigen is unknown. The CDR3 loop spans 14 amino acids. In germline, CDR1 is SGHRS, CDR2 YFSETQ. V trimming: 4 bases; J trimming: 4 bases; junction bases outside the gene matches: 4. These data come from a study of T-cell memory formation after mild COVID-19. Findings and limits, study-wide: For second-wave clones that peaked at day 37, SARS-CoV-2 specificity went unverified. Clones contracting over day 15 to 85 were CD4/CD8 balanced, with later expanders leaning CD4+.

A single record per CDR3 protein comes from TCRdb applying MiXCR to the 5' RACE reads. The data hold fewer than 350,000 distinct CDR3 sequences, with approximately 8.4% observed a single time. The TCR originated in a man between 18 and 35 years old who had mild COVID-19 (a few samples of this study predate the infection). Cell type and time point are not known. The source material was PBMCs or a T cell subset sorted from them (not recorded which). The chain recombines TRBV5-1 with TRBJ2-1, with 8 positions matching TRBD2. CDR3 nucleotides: TGCGCCAGCAGCACGGGGACTAGGTACAATGAGCAGTTCTTC. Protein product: CASSTGTRYNEQFF.